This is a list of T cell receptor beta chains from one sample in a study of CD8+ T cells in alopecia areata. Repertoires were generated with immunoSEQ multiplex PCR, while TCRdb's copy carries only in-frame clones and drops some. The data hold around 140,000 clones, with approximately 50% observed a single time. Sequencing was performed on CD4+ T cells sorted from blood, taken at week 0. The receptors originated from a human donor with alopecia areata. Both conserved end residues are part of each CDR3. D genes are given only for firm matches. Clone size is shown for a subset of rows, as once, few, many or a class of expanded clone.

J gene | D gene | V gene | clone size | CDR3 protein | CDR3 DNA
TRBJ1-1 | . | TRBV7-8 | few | CASSLAPGGTEAFF | TGTGCCAGCAGCTTAGCCCCCGGAGGGACTGAAGCTTTCTTT
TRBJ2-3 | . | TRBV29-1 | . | CSVDVRGTDTQYF | TGCAGCGTTGATGTCAGGGGCACAGATACGCAGTATTTT
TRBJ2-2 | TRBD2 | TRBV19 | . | CASWTRGTGELFF | TGTGCCAGTTGGACTAGAGGAACCGGGGAGCTGTTTTTT
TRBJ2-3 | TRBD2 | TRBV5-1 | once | CASGLAGSDTQYF | TGCGCCAGCGGACTAGCGGGATCAGATACGCAGTATTTT
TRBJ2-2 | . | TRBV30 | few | CAWSIQITGELFF | TGTGCCTGGAGTATTCAGATCACCGGGGAGCTGTTTTTT
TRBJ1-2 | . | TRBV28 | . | CASSLGGYGYTF | TGTGCCAGCAGTTTAGGGGGTTATGGCTACACCTTC
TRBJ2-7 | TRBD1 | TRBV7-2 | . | CASSLPRGRIAYEQYF | TGTGCCAGCAGCTTACCCAGGGGGCGCATCGCCTACGAGCAGTACTTC
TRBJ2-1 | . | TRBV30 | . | CACNNEQFF | TGTGCCTGTAACAATGAGCAGTTCTTC
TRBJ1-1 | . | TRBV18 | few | CASSPEYSTEAFF | TGTGCCAGCTCACCGGAATATAGCACTGAAGCTTTCTTT
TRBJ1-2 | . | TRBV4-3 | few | CASSQDRALGYTF | TGCGCCAGCAGCCAAGATCGGGCATTAGGCTACACCTTC